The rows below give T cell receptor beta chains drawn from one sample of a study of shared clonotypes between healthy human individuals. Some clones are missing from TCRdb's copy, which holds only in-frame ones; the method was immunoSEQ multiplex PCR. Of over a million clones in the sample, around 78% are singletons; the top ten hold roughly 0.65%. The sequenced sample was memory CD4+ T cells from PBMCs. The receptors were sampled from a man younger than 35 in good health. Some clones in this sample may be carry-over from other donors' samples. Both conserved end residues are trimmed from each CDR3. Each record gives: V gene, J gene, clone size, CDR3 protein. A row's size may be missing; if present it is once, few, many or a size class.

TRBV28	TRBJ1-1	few	ASSFRGLKTEAF
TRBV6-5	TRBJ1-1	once	ASSTTVQGELKAF
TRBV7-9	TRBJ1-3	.	ASSLGSGNGNTIY
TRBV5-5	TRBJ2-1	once	ASSLVRIEQF
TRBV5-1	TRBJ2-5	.	ASSPGLAGGVGETQY
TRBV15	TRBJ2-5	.	ATSRVGGKETQY
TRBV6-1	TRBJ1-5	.	ASSDIRSLSNQPQH
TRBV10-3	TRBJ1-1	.	ATATGQNTEAF
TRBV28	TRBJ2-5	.	ASSQGQETQY
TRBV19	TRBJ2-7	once	ASSPGTGTTYEQY
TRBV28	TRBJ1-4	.	ASSLFGAATNEKLF
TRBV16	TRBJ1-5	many	ASSQLGGGNQPQH
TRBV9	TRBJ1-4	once	ASSVSG
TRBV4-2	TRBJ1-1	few	ASSQLSREAEAF
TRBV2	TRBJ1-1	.	ASREQGTEAF
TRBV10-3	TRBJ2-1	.	AISGASGETPPYNEQF
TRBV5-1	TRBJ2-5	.	ASSEGLQETQY
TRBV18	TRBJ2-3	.	ASSLAGVSLDTQY
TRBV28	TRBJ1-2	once	ASSLRVYGYT
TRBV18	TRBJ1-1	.	ASSYLGGLDTEAF
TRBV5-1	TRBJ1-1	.	ASSPPGGGNTEAF
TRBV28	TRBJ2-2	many	ASSLAGTGFSTGELF
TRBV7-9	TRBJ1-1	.	ASSLSSGGTEAF
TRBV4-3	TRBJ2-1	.	ASSQGVRLAGVNEQF
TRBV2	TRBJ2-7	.	ASSDQGAFYEQY
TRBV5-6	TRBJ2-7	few	ASTMGGPRSYEQY
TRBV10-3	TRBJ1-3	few	ATGADRDPGNTIY
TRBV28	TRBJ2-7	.	ASSFLGVPYEQY
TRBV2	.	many	ASSESGGRYEQY
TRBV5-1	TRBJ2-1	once	ASKSGGGYNEQF
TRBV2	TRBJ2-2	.	ASRLGSNTGELF
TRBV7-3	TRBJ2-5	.	ASSPSSGGLTQY
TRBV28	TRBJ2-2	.	ASRVLWGNTGELF
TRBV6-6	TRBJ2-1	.	ASSPQGEQF
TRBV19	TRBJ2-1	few	ASSVGGRRLYNEQF
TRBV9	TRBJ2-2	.	ASSRHFGDYTGELF
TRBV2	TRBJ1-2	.	ASRPGPYGYT
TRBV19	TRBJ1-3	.	ASSLAAGNTIY